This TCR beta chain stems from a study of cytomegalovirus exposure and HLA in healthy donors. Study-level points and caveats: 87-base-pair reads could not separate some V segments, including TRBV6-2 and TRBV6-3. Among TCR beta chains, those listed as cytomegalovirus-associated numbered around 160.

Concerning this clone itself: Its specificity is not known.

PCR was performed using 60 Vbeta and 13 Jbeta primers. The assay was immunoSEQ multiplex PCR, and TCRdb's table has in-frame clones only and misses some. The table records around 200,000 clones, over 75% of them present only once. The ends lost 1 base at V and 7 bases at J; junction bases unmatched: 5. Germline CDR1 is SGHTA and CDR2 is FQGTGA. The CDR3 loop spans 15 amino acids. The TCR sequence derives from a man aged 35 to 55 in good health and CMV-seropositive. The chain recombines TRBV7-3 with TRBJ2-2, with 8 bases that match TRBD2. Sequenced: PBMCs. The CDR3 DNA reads TGTGCCAGCAGCTTAATCGGGGGGGCTATCGGGGAGCTGTTTTTT. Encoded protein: CASSLIGGAIGELFF.